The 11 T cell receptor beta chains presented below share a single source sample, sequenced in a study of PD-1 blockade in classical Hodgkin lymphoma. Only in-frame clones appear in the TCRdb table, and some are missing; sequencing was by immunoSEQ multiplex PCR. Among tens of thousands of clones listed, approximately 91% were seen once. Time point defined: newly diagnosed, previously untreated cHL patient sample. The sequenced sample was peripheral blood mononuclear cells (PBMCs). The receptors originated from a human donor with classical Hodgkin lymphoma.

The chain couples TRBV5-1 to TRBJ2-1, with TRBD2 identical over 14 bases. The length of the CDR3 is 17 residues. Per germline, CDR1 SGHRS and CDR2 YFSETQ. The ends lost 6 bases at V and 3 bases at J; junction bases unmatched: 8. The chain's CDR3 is CASTAGTSGSLYNEQFF. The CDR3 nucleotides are TGCGCCAGCACCGCCGGGACTAGCGGGAGTCTCTACAATGAGCAGTTCTTC. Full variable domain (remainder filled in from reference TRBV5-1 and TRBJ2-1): KAGVTQTPRYLIKTRGQQVTLSCSPISGHRSVSWYQQTPGQGLQFLFEYFSETQRNKGNFPGRFSGRQFSNSRSEMNVSTLELGDSALYLCASTAGTSGSLYNEQFFGPGTRLTVL.

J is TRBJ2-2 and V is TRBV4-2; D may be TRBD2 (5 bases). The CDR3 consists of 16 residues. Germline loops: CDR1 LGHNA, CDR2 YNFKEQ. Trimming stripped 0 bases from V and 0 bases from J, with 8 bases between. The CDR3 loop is CASSQEVATNTGELFF. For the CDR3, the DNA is TGTGCCAGCAGCCAAGAGGTAGCGACGAACACCGGGGAGCTGTTTTTT.

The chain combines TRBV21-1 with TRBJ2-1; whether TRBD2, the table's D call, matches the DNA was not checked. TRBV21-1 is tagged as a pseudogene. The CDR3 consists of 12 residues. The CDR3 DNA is TGTGCCAGCACTAGTAGCGGGCCTGAGCAGTTCTTC. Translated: CASTSSGPEQFF.

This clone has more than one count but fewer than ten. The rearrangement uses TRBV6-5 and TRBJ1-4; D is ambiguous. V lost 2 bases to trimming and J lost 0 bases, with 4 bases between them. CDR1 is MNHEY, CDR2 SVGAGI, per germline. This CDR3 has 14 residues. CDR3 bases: TGTGCCAGCAGTTACGGGACAACTAATGAAAAACTGTTTTTT. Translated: CASSYGTTNEKLFF.

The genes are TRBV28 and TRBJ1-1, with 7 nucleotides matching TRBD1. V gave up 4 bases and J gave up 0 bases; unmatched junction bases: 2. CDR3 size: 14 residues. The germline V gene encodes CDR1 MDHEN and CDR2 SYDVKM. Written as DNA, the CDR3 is TGTGCCAGCAGTTATACAGGGGTGAACACTGAAGCTTTCTTT. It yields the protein CASSYTGVNTEAFF.

CDR3 DNA sequence: TGTGCCAGCGCCCAAGACGGCGGGAGAGGTGTCACCGGGGAGCTGTTTTTT. It specifies CASAQDGGRGVTGELFF. The chain couples TRBV2 to TRBJ2-2; 7 bases align to TRBD2. V shed 8 bases and J 4 bases; nucleotides not matched to a gene: 16. Germline V lookup: CDR1 SNHLY, CDR2 FYNNEI. This CDR3 is built from 17 residues. Combining the CDR3 with reference TRBV2 and TRBJ2-2 gives the whole variable domain EPEVTQTPSHQVTQMGQEVILRCVPISNHLYFYWYRQILGQKVEFLVSFYNNEISEKSEIFDDQFSVERPDGSNFTLKIRSTKLEDSAMYFCASAQDGGRGVTGELFFGEGSRLTVL.

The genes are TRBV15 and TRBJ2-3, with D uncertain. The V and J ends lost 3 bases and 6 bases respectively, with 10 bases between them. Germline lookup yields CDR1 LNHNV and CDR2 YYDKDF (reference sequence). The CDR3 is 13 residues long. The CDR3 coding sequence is TGTGCCACCAGCAGCCCAATTGGGGATACGCAGTATTTT. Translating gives CATSSPIGDTQYF.

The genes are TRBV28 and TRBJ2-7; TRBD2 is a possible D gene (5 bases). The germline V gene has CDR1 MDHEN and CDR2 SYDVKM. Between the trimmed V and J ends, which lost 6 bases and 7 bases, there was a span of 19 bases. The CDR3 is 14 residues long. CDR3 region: CASSTGVRSREQYF. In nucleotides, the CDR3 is TGTGCCAGCAGCACCGGGGTTCGCAGCCGGGAGCAGTACTTC.

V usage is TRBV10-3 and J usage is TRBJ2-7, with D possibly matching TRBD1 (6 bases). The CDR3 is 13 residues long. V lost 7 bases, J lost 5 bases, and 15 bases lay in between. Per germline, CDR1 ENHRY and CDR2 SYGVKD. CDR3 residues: CAIKQGNADEQYF. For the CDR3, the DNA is TGTGCCATCAAGCAGGGGAATGCGGACGAGCAGTACTTC.

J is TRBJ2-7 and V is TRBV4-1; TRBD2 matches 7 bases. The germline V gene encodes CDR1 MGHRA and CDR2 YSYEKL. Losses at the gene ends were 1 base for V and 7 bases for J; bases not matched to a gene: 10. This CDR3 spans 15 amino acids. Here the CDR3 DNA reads TGCGCCAGCAGCCAAGCACTTATGGGAGGGGCAGAGCAGTACTTC. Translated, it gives CASSQALMGGAEQYF.

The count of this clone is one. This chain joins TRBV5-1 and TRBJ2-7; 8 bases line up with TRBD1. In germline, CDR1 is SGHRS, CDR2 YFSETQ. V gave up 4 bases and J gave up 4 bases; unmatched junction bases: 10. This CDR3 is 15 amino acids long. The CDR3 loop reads CASSLPETGAYEQYF. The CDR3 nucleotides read TGCGCCAGCAGCCTACCGGAGACAGGGGCATACGAGCAGTACTTC.